Presented here are 31 T cell receptor beta chains from one specimen sequenced in a study of T cells in Graves' hyperthyroidism and ophthalmopathy. From RNA transcripts, TCR beta CDR3 regions were amplified. The HTBI primer set was used in a first-round RT-PCR of the TCR CDR3. TCRdb reanalysed the multiplex PCR reads using MiXCR and keeps one entry per CDR3 protein. The profile shows a few hundred thousand distinct CDR3 sequences, approximately 44% of them singletons. Sequencing was done on a sample of peripheral blood or thyroid tissue (not recorded which). The source of these receptors is a woman under 30 with Graves' hyperthyroidism.

Details on this clonotype: A read error is possible here, since a much larger clone lies one base away. V is TRBV7-6 and J is TRBJ2-7; 14 bases map to TRBD2. J gave up 5 bases and V 4 bases, and 4 bases lay outside the gene matches. This CDR3 is built from 15 residues. Germline assignment: CDR1 SGHVS and CDR2 FNYEAQ. CDR3 bases: TGTGCCAGCAGCTCGGGACTAGCGGGAGTCCACGAGCAGTACTTC. It is translated as CASSSGLAGVHEQYF.

This clonotype was seen a handful of times. The chain uses TRBV5-6 and TRBJ1-6; D is perhaps TRBD1 (5 bases). V was shortened by 4 bases and J by 10 bases, with 18 bases between the two germline ends. CDR3 size: 15 residues. Germline-derived CDR1 and CDR2 are SGHDT and YYEEEE. CDR3 region: CASSRRDRETSPLHF. In nucleotides, the CDR3 is TGTGCCAGCAGCCGACGGGACCGAGAAACGTCACCCCTCCACTTT.

The chain is built from TRBV7-2 and TRBJ2-7; either TRBD1 or TRBD2 may supply D (5 bases each). CDR3 length: 14 amino acids. Germline V gene lookup returns CDR1 SGHTA and CDR2 FQGNSA. The V and J ends lost 4 bases and 2 bases respectively, with 12 bases between them. In DNA, the CDR3 is TGTGCCAGCAGCTCGAGGGGCAATACCTACGAGCAGTACTTC. Translating it yields CASSSRGNTYEQYF. Full variable domain (missing parts from reference TRBV7-2 and TRBJ2-7): GAGVSQSPSNKVTEKGKDVELRCDPISGHTALYWYRQSLGQGLEFLIYFQGNSAPDKSGLPSDRFSAERTGGSVSTLTIQRTQQEDSAVYLCASSSRGNTYEQYFGPGTRLTVT.

This clonotype was seen a handful of times. The V call is TRBV19, the J call TRBJ1-6; D remains unclear. V lost 3 bases, J lost 2 bases, and 5 bases lay in between. The CDR3 has 14 residues. Germline V lookup: CDR1 LNHDA, CDR2 SQIVND (reference sequence). The CDR3 reads CASSMSTYNSPLHF. In DNA, the CDR3 is TGTGCCAGTAGTATGAGTACCTATAATTCACCCCTCCACTTT.

The chain is built from TRBV11-3 and TRBJ2-1; D possibly corresponds to TRBD1 (9 bases). Trimming left V 6 bases short and J 4 bases short, with 19 bases between. The CDR3 is 16 residues long. Germline V gene data show CDR1 as SGHNT and CDR2 as YENEEA. The CDR3 region has the DNA TGTGCCAGCAGACCCTATAGCGGGACAGGGTACAATGAGCAGTTCTTC. Protein product: CASRPYSGTGYNEQFF.

This clonotype occurred many times. The V call is TRBV29-1, the J call TRBJ1-1, with D tentatively TRBD1 (5 bases). V shed 4 bases and J shed 0 bases, with 9 bases lying between them. CDR3 length: 13 residues. Per the germline V gene, CDR1 is SQVTM and CDR2 is ANQGSEA. CDR3: CSVVETVNTEAFF. The CDR3 region has the DNA TGCAGCGTTGTAGAGACAGTGAACACTGAAGCTTTCTTT.

With respect to this clonotype: The junction departs from germline at one end; a sequencing error may be responsible. The chain uses TRBV7-9 and TRBJ2-7, with D possibly TRBD1 on 5 matching bases. Germline V gene lookup returns CDR1 SEHNR and CDR2 FQNEAQ (reference sequence). The CDR3 sequence is 14 residues long. CDR3 DNA: TGCGCCAGCAGCCCCCGAGAAGGGGACTACGAGCAGTACTTC. It translates to CASSPREGDYEQYF.

Comments on this clonotype: The final CDR3 position lacks the conserved phenylalanine or tryptophan, pointing to a likely read error. V is TRBV19 and J is TRBJ1-5; the D is unclear. Germline V gene lookup returns CDR1 LNHDA and CDR2 SQIVND (reference sequence). The V end lost 9 bases, the J end lost 0 bases, and 9 bases lay between the germline ends. This CDR3 has 13 residues. For the CDR3, the DNA is TGTGCCAGCAATTGGAATAGCAATCAGCCCCAGCATTTA. Protein product: CASNWNSNQPQHL.

Of note for this clonotype: A much larger clone lies a single base off, so this may be a read error. The rearrangement joins TRBV7-2 to TRBJ1-1; tentatively, D is TRBD1 (5 bases). In germline, CDR1 is SGHTA, CDR2 FQGNSA. V lost 8 bases to trimming and J lost 1 base, with 11 bases between them. The CDR3 spans 13 residues. The CDR3 DNA reads TGTGCCAGCGGGCCACAGGAGAACACTGAAGCTTTCTTT. Translated: CASGPQENTEAFF.

This clonotype has a handful of counts. The rearrangement joins TRBV7-9 to TRBJ2-7, with TRBD2 matching 10 bases. Germline V gene lookup returns CDR1 SEHNR and CDR2 FQNEAQ (reference sequence). After removal of 4 bases from V and 1 base from J, the junction contained 7 bases not matched to a gene. The CDR3 has 16 residues. The CDR3 DNA sequence: TGTGCCAGCAGCTCGACCCTAGCGGGAGCATCCTACGAGCAGTACTTC. Amino acids: CASSSTLAGASYEQYF. Drawing the rest from reference TRBV7-9 and TRBJ2-7, the complete variable domain is DTGVSQNPRHKITKRGQNVTFRCDPISEHNRLYWYRQTLGQGPEFLTYFQNEAQLEKSRLLSDRFSAERPKGSFSTLEIQRTEQGDSAMYLCASSSTLAGASYEQYFGPGTRLTVT.

This clonotype was seen only a few times. The chain has TRBV9 and TRBJ1-4; D remains unclear. Trimming left V 4 bases short and J 6 bases short, with 10 bases between. The germline CDR1 and CDR2 sequences are SGDLS and YYNGEE. The CDR3 contains 13 residues. The CDR3 nucleotides read TGTGCCAGCAGCCCAAAGGTCGATGAAAAACTGTTTTTT. Translating it yields CASSPKVDEKLFF.

The chain has TRBV29-1 and TRBJ1-1; possible D gene TRBD1, 5 bases. The CDR3 has 13 amino acids. Trimming took off 8 bases at V and 2 bases at J, with 15 bases between the two ends. Germline-derived CDR1 and CDR2 are SQVTM and ANQGSEA. CDR3 DNA: TGCAGCAGTGCAGGGTGGGGCAACACTGAAGCTTTCTTT. Amino acid sequence: CSSAGWGNTEAFF.

This clonotype was detected a few times. The CDR3 here is CASSLEDSNTEAFF. DNA for the CDR3: TGTGCCAGCAGCTTAGAGGACTCGAACACTGAAGCTTTCTTT. This rearrangement joins TRBV7-9 to TRBJ1-1; no firm D call. V was trimmed by 1 base and J by 1 base, leaving 7 bases between them. The CDR3 runs to 14 residues. CDR1 is SEHNR and CDR2 is FQNEAQ in the germline V gene (reference sequence).

The genes are TRBV2 and TRBJ1-1; no reliable D call. V lost 2 bases and J 6 bases, leaving 22 bases between the germline ends. Germline V gene data show CDR1 as SNHLY and CDR2 as FYNNEI. This CDR3 has 17 residues. In DNA form, the CDR3 reads TGTGCCAGCAGTGAACCCGCAAGCAGGTGGAAAAACGCTGAAGCTTTCTTT. Protein product: CASSEPASRWKNAEAFF.

About this clonotype: Just one base apart from a much larger clone, this may be a read error. It is likely a read error, because the conserved phenylalanine at the end of the CDR3 is missing. This rearrangement joins TRBV10-3 to TRBJ2-7; 7 bases map to TRBD2. Germline loops: CDR1 ENHRY, CDR2 SYGVKD. The length of the CDR3 is 16 residues. Germline trimming cut 5 bases from V and 2 bases from J; bases unmatched to any gene: 12. CDR3 amino acids: CAISLGRGAGTYEQYL. The CDR3 bases are TGTGCCATCAGTCTTGGGCGTGGAGCGGGAACCTACGAGCAGTACCTC.

The chain couples TRBV5-8 to TRBJ1-5; D not certain. Germline lookup yields CDR1 SGHTS and CDR2 YDEGEE. The V and J ends lost 6 bases and 10 bases respectively, with 11 bases between them. CDR3 length: 11 residues. Here the CDR3 reads CASNKEGPQHF. DNA for the CDR3: TGTGCCAGCAATAAGGAGGGACCCCAGCATTTT.

In regard to this clonotype: An end of the junction does not agree with germline; a read error may underlie this. The chain combines TRBV24-1 with TRBJ1-4, with a possible D match to TRBD1 (5 bases). This CDR3 has 12 residues. Per germline, CDR1 KGHDR and CDR2 SFDVKD. The CDR3 coding sequence is TGTGCCAGCAGTTTATTGGGACAAAAACTGTTTTTT. Its protein is CASSLLGQKLFF.

This clonotype was observed at least ten times. The rearrangement joins TRBV15 to TRBJ2-7; 8 nucleotides match TRBD1. The CDR3 loop spans 15 amino acids. V lost 5 bases, J lost 4 bases, and 10 bases stayed unmatched. Germline V gives CDR1 LNHNV, CDR2 YYDKDF (reference sequence). The CDR3 loop reads CATSGIGQGNYEQYF. The CDR3 nucleotides read TGTGCCACCAGCGGAATAGGACAGGGCAATTACGAGCAGTACTTC.

This clonotype was detected ten times or more. The chain is built from TRBV2 and TRBJ2-7; D perhaps matches TRBD2 (5 bases). The length of the CDR3 is 14 residues. V was trimmed by 2 bases and J by 5 bases, leaving 13 bases between them. The germline V gene has CDR1 SNHLY and CDR2 FYNNEI. DNA of the CDR3: TGTGCCAGCAGTGAATTGTCTAGCACCCACGAGCAGTACTTC. Its protein is CASSELSSTHEQYF.

This chain connects TRBV9 to TRBJ2-7, with D uncertain. The CDR3 spans 13 residues. Germline CDR1 reads SGDLS; CDR2 reads YYNGEE. V shed 0 bases and J shed 2 bases, with 6 bases lying between them. The CDR3 is CASSVAPTYEQYF. As DNA, the CDR3 is TGTGCCAGCAGCGTAGCCCCAACCTACGAGCAGTACTTC.

V gene TRBV12-3 or TRBV12-4 combines with J gene TRBJ2-5; 9 nucleotides line up with TRBD1. Germline trimming cut 5 bases from V and 3 bases from J; bases unmatched to any gene: 10. The CDR3 spans 16 residues. The CDR3 spells CASSPGTGPIEETQYF. CDR3 sequence (DNA): TGTGCCAGCAGTCCCGGGACAGGGCCGATCGAAGAGACCCAGTACTTC.

The chain joins TRBV15 to TRBJ1-6; D gene unclear. CDR1 LNHNV and CDR2 YYDKDF come from the germline V gene (reference sequence). The ends were cut back, 0 bases at V and 9 bases at J, with 12 bases in the middle. The CDR3 is 15 amino acids. The CDR3: CATSRDRVATSPLHF. CDR3 nucleotide sequence: TGTGCCACCAGCAGAGATCGGGTGGCGACTTCACCCCTCCACTTT. The full variable domain, rest sourced from reference TRBV15 and TRBJ1-6, is DAMVIQNPRYQVTQFGKPVTLSCSQTLNHNVMYWYQQKSSQAPKLLFHYYDKDFNNEADTPDNFQSRRPNTSFCFLDIRSPGLGDTAMYLCATSRDRVATSPLHFGNGTRLTVT.

This chain connects TRBV2 to TRBJ2-3; the D call may be TRBD1 or TRBD2 (5 bases each). The V end lost 8 bases, the J end lost 0 bases, and 12 bases lay between the germline ends. CDR1 SNHLY and CDR2 FYNNEI come from the germline V gene. The CDR3 loop spans 14 amino acids. Written as DNA, the CDR3 is TGTGCCAGCCTCCGGGACGCAAGCACAGATACGCAGTATTTT. Its translation is CASLRDASTDTQYF.

This clonotype is a singleton in its sample. The chain couples TRBV24-1 to TRBJ2-3; the match to TRBD2 covers 9 bases. The CDR3 is 16 amino acids. Germline V lookup: CDR1 KGHDR, CDR2 SFDVKD. With V trimmed by 3 bases and J by 5 bases, 8 bases remained unmatched. CDR3 coding DNA: TGTGCCACCAGTGATCCGGGACTAGCAGACCAAGATACGCAGTATTTT. Its translation: CATSDPGLADQDTQYF.

This clonotype was found once. The rearrangement uses TRBV24-1 and TRBJ2-5; a possible D gene is TRBD1 (5 bases). CDR3 length: 15 residues. Deletions cut 5 bases from V and 5 bases from J, with 17 bases between. In germline, CDR1 is KGHDR, CDR2 SFDVKD. CDR3 sequence: CATSVPTGGGETQYF. The CDR3 nucleotides are TGTGCCACCAGTGTTCCTACAGGCGGCGGCGAGACCCAGTACTTC.

The genes are TRBV11-2 and TRBJ1-1, with a possible D match to TRBD1 (5 bases). This CDR3 spans 15 amino acids. V lost 4 bases and J lost 1, with 13 bases in between. CDR1 and CDR2 (germline): SGHAT, FQNNGV. DNA of the CDR3: TGTGCCAGCAGCTGGACGGGCAGGGAGAACACTGAAGCTTTCTTT. This encodes CASSWTGRENTEAFF.

The rearrangement joins TRBV25-1 to TRBJ1-1; D gene uncertain. This CDR3 contains 13 residues. Germline CDR1 is MGHDK and CDR2 is SYGVNS. V lost 8 bases, J lost 6 bases, and 16 bases lay in between. The CDR3 is CASSPSVGSEAFF. The CDR3 DNA reads as TGTGCCAGCTCACCTTCCGTGGGGTCTGAAGCTTTCTTT.

J is TRBJ1-5 and V is TRBV29-1, with D perhaps matching TRBD1 (6 bases). Germline-derived CDR1 and CDR2 are SQVTM and ANQGSEA. V lost 7 bases and J 5 bases, leaving 15 bases between the germline ends. The CDR3 covers 13 residues. The CDR3 DNA follows: TGCAGCGCTAGACAGGAGGGTCATCAGCCCCAGCATTTT. This sequence encodes CSARQEGHQPQHF.

This CDR3 reads CATSSARTGAVSPLHF. The CDR3 bases are TGTGCCACCAGCAGCGCACGGACAGGGGCGGTCTCACCCCTCCACTTT. The chain joins TRBV15 to TRBJ1-6; 9 nucleotides agree with TRBD1. This CDR3 spans 16 amino acids. V dropped 3 bases and J dropped 10; count of bases not matched to a gene: 10. Germline assignment: CDR1 LNHNV and CDR2 YYDKDF (reference sequence).

This chain links TRBV2 with TRBJ1-2; D may be TRBD1 (5 bases). In germline, CDR1 is SNHLY, CDR2 FYNNEI. The CDR3 sequence is 15 residues long. Trimming cost V 7 bases and J 4 bases, with 19 bases left between them. CDR3: CASTSQGTYSYGYTF. The CDR3, as DNA: TGTGCCAGCACCTCCCAGGGAACTTACTCCTATGGCTACACCTTC.

This clonotype has more than one count but fewer than ten. The rearrangement joins TRBV10-1 to TRBJ2-5; no clear D gene. The germline V gene has CDR1 WNHNN and CDR2 SYGVQD (reference sequence). The CDR3 runs to 15 residues. V shed 4 bases and J shed 9 bases, with 21 bases lying between them. Here the CDR3 DNA reads TGCGCCAGCAGTGTCATAGGAGTGAAAGCCGTGGCCCAGTACTTC. Amino acid sequence: CASSVIGVKAVAQYF.